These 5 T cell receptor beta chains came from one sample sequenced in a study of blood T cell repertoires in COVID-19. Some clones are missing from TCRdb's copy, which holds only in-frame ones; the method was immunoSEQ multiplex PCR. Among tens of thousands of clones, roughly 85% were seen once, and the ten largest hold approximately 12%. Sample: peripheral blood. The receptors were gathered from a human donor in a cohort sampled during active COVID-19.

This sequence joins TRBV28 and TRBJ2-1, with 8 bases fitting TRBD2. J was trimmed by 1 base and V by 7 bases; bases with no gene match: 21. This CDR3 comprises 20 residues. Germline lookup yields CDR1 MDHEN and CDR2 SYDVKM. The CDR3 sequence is CASTTSMGGLAGLSYNEQFF. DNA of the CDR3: TGTGCCAGCACCACCTCCATGGGAGGTCTAGCGGGCCTTTCCTACAATGAGCAGTTCTTC.

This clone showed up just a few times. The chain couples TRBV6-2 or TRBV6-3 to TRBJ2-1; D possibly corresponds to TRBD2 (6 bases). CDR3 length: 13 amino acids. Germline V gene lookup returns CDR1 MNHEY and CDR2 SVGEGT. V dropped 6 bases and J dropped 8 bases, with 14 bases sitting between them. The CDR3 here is CASSPDYADEQFF. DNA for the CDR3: TGTGCCAGCAGCCCGGACTATGCCGATGAGCAGTTCTTC.

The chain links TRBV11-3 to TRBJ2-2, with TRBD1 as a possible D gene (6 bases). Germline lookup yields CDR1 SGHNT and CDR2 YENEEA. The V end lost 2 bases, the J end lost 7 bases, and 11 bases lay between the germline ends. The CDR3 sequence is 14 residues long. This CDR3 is CASSLQGIGGELFF. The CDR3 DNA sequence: TGTGCCAGCAGCTTACAGGGGATAGGCGGGGAGCTGTTTTTT.

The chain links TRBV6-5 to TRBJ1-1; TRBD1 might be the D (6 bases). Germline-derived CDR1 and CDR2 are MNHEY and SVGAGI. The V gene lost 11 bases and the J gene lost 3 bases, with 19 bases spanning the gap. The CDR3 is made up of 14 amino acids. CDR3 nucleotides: TGTGCCTGCTTATTGACAGGTGGGGACACTGAAGCTTTCTTT. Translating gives CACLLTGGDTEAFF.

The CDR3 region has the DNA TGTGCCAGCAGCCCGGCGGTAGCCAAAAACATTCAGTACTTC. Its translation is CASSPAVAKNIQYF. The J gene is TRBJ2-4, the V gene TRBV6-5; D gene ambiguous. Germline CDR1 reads MNHEY; CDR2 reads SVGAGI. This CDR3 comprises 14 residues. V lost 6 bases to trimming and J lost 0 bases, with 9 bases between them.